This T cell receptor (beta chain) was sequenced for a study of CXCR3-negative and CXCR3-positive naive CD8 T cells (dated by TCRdb to about 2019). Turning to the overall study: In total, some 140 million TRB reads were obtained, which works out to roughly 1.5 +/- 0.3 million reads per library. For the TRBV-TRBJ cluster analysis, the naive subsets came from 5 donors, while the memory cells came from 3 donors. Data from 11 donors, pooled across two independent experiments, went into the diversity and physicochemical repertoire analyses. General conclusions and limits of the study: Within the same donor, TRBV-TRBJ usage looked similar between naive CXCR3-negative and CXCR3-positive cells, but memory cells had distinct patterns. Surface CD5, linked to self-reactivity in mice, was comparable between naive subsets; TCR interaction strength was therefore also inferred from TRB CDR3 physicochemical properties. Both naive subsets had comparably high repertoire diversity, while memory CD8+ T cells had much lower repertoire diversity. TRB CDR3s from CXCR3-positive naive cells showed higher hydrophobicity (lower Kidera factor 4), lower energy, and higher strength and volume indices than CXCR3-negative naive cells. CXCR3 expression partially decreased after cryopreservation, so most assays used freshly isolated PBMCs.

The germline V gene supplies CDR1 LGHNA and CDR2 YSLEER. The CDR3 spans 15 residues, from the cysteine through the phenylalanine. The nucleotide record is missing. For every CD8+ T cell subset, fewer than 350,000 cells were flow-sorted straight into RLT lysis buffer, and each subset was sorted in triplicate. To exclude memory contaminants, naive CD8+ T cells were stringently defined as CD45RO-CCR7+CD27+CD95-. Peripheral blood mononuclear cells were isolated from buffy coats by standard density gradient centrifugation. Naive CXCR3-negative and CXCR3-positive CD8+ T cells were flow-sorted using a FACSAria III. Total RNA was extracted from sorted cells using an RNeasy Mini Kit. As regards this clonotype: The target of this receptor is not known.

The reads were generated on a NextSeq 550. The Human TCR Profiling Kit (MiLaboratory) was used to make UMI-labeled 5' RACE TRB cDNA libraries. The full amount of extracted RNA was used for cDNA synthesis, and the full amount of resulting cDNA was used for PCR amplification. Libraries were prepared in parallel with an identical number of PCR cycles. Processing in the source paper ran as follows. About 52,000 +/- 9,100 unique UMI-labeled TRB cDNA molecules per library were extracted with MIGEC and MiXCR, with at least two reads per UMI required. On average, approximately 40,000 +/- 10,000 functional in-frame TRB CDR3 nucleotide clonotypes lacking stop codons were found per library. After downsampling to 5000 UMI-labeled TRB molecules per sample, diversity metrics such as normalized Shannon-Wiener and Chao1 were calculated in VDJtools. VDJtools computed clonotype-size-weighted physicochemical properties of the central five CDR3 residues: interaction energy, strength, volume and Kidera factor 4. TCRdb reprocessed the reads, reporting each CDR3 protein sequence once and no DNA. Here the V and J calls rest on TCRdb's processing, not on the authors' analysis. The table kept for this sample lists 150,000 or so distinct CDR3 sequences. The ten largest account for 0.49% of the sample.

The sequence was obtained from a human donor in good health. Some clones in this sample may be carry-over from other donors' samples. The sample taken for sequencing was naive CXCR3+ CD8+ T cells from blood. What this sample's cell subset or site label stands for: CD45RO-CCR7+CD27+CD95- naive CD8+ T cells expressing CXCR3 (TNR3+). The chain links TRBV4-3 with TRBJ2-1; there is no DNA to check the TCRdb D call of TRBD1. The CDR3 amino acid sequence is: CASSQDQGAYNEQFF.